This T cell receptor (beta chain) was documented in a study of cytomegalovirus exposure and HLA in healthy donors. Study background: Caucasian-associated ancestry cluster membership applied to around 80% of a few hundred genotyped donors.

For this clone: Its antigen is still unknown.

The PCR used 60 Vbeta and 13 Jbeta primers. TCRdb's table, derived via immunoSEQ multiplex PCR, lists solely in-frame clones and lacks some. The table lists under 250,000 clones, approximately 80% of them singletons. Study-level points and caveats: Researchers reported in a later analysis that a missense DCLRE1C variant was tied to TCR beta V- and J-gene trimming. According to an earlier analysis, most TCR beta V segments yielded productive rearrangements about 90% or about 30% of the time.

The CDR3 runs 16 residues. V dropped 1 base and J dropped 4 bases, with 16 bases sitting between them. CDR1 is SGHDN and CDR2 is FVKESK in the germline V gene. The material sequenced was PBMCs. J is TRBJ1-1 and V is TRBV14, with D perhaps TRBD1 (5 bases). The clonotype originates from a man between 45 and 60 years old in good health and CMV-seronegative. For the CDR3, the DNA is TGTGCCAGCAGCCAAGTTGGGGGGAATTCGCGCACTGAAGCTTTCTTT. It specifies CASSQVGGNSRTEAFF. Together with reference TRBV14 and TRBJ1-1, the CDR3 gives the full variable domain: EAGVTQFPSHSVIEKGQTVTLRCDPISGHDNLYWYRRVMGKEIKFLLHFVKESKQDESGMPNNRFLAERTGGTYSTLKVQPAELEDSGVYFCASSQVGGNSRTEAFFGQGTRLTVV.